This entry is about one T cell receptor beta chain. Antigen specificity is unknown. The data derive from a study of T-cell reconstitution after alpha-beta-depleted transplantation in children. The study's findings and limits: The high TCRbeta diversity at day 60 in some patients came from surviving recipient T cells and thymic progenitors. The origin of alpha-beta T cells about two months after transplant was reportedly several hundred expanded graft clones. The authors attributed T-cell counts and diversity one year after transplant mostly to newly produced T cells.

During its preparation, the TCRbeta library received unique molecular identifiers. In TCRdb, the PCR reads were re-called with MiXCR into one record per CDR3 protein. Of about a million distinct CDR3 sequences in the sample, roughly 29% are singletons; the top ten hold under 30%. This CDR3 is built from 16 residues. Germline V gene data show CDR1 as ENHRY and CDR2 as SYGVKD. The V and J ends lost 1 base and 0 bases respectively, with 11 bases between them. The sample in question was PBMCs, mostly from graft donor cells, obtained 360 days after TCRalphabeta/CD19-depleted stem cell transplant. The sequence was obtained from a boy in the first two years of life who had a stem cell transplant for SCID, so the T cells may come from the graft donor. The chain has TRBV10-3 and TRBJ2-3; D not certain. In DNA, the CDR3 is TGTGCCATCAGTGAGTACGGGCAGCCTAGCACAGATACGCAGTATTTT. This gives the protein CAISEYGQPSTDTQYF.